Presented here are 14 T cell receptor beta chains from one specimen sequenced in a study of blood T cell repertoires in COVID-19. Repertoires were generated with immunoSEQ multiplex PCR, while TCRdb's copy carries only in-frame clones and drops some. The repertoire consists of 50,000 to 75,000 clones, with 60% to 80% occurring once and the leading ten covering approximately 21%. Material: peripheral blood. These receptors came from an elderly man with active or convalescent COVID-19.

The rearrangement uses TRBV9 and TRBJ2-5; D is unclear. V was pared by 3 bases and J by 1 base, with 7 bases between. Germline CDR1 and CDR2: SGDLS and YYNGEE. The CDR3 loop spans 13 amino acids. For the CDR3, the DNA is TGTGCCAGCAGCGCAGGCCTCCAAGAGACCCAGTACTTC. It yields the protein CASSAGLQETQYF.

This sequence joins TRBV12-2 and TRBJ1-6. TRBV12-2 is described as a pseudogene. The CDR3 loop spans 15 amino acids. The CDR3 coding sequence is TGTGCAAGTCGCTTAGCAAGGCGGGGTGATTCACCCCTCCACTTT. This translates into CASRLARRGDSPLHF.

By frequency in the sample, this clone is medium-sized (0.01 to 0.1%). The V call is TRBV21-1, the J call TRBJ2-1; TRBD1 is taken as the D call from the table, unchecked against the DNA. TRBV21-1 constitutes a pseudogene. The CDR3 runs to 17 residues. For the CDR3, the DNA is TGTGCCAGCAGCAAAGAGCCCAAGGGGCCTTTGGGCAATGAGCAGTTCTTC. Translating gives CASSKEPKGPLGNEQFF.

V is TRBV11-2 and J is TRBJ2-7; a weak D match, TRBD1 (5 bases). The germline V gene encodes CDR1 SGHAT and CDR2 FQNNGV. Trimming removed 4 bases from V and 4 bases from J, with 20 bases in between. The CDR3 sequence is 16 residues long. CDR3 region: CASSSTLDLSGYEQYF. In DNA, the CDR3 is TGTGCCAGCAGCTCAACCCTCGACCTGTCAGGGTACGAGCAGTACTTC. The full variable domain, completed using reference TRBV11-2 and TRBJ2-7, is EAGVAQSPRYKIIEKRQSVAFWCNPISGHATLYWYQQILGQGPKLLIQFQNNGVVDDSQLPKDRFSAERLKGVDSTLKIQPAKLEDSAVYLCASSSTLDLSGYEQYFGPGTRLTVT.

The gene calls are TRBV19 and TRBJ2-5; D perhaps matches TRBD1 (6 bases). Per germline, CDR1 LNHDA and CDR2 SQIVND (reference sequence). The V and J ends lost 5 bases and 2 bases respectively, with 12 bases between them. The CDR3 spans 14 residues. The CDR3 DNA reads as TGTGCCAGTAGTCTGGACAGCGGTCAAGAGACCCAGTACTTC. Translating it yields CASSLDSGQETQYF. The full variable domain, its missing parts supplied by reference TRBV19 and TRBJ2-5, is DGGITQSPKYLFRKEGQNVTLSCEQNLNHDAMYWYRQDPGQGLRLIYYSQIVNDFQKGDIAEGYSVSREKKESFPLTVTSAQKNPTAFYLCASSLDSGQETQYFGPGTRLLVL.

This rearrangement joins TRBV7-3 to TRBJ2-5, with 7 bases that match TRBD1. Germline loops: CDR1 SGHTA, CDR2 FQGTGA. The CDR3 sequence is 15 residues long. With 2 bases clipped from V and 1 base from J, the junction kept 4 bases outside the gene matches. This CDR3 reads CASSLQGGGQETQYF. The CDR3 coding sequence is TGTGCCAGCAGCTTACAAGGGGGCGGCCAAGAGACCCAGTACTTC.

This chain connects TRBV2 to TRBJ2-1, with no clear D. V lost 0 bases, J lost 6 bases, and 3 bases lay in between. CDR1 is SNHLY, CDR2 FYNNEI, per germline. The CDR3 has 12 amino acids. The CDR3 spells CASSEAFNEQFF. Written as DNA, the CDR3 is TGTGCCAGCAGTGAAGCCTTCAATGAGCAGTTCTTC. The full variable domain, completed using reference TRBV2 and TRBJ2-1, is EPEVTQTPSHQVTQMGQEVILRCVPISNHLYFYWYRQILGQKVEFLVSFYNNEISEKSEIFDDQFSVERPDGSNFTLKIRSTKLEDSAMYFCASSEAFNEQFFGPGTRLTVL.

The rearrangement uses TRBV5-4 and TRBJ2-3; 14 bases match TRBD2. The CDR3 has 12 residues. The germline V gene encodes CDR1 SGHNT and CDR2 YYREEE (reference sequence). Unmatched junction bases numbered 0, after V lost 4 bases and J lost 11 bases. CDR3 loop: CASSGTSGRQYF. The CDR3 DNA reads as TGTGCCAGCAGCGGGACTAGCGGGAGGCAGTATTTT.

This chain links TRBV7-6 with TRBJ2-1; D remains ambiguous. CDR1 and CDR2 (germline): SGHVS, FNYEAQ. Trimming pared 6 bases from V and 1 base from J, leaving 10 bases between. This CDR3 is built from 14 residues. The CDR3, as DNA: TGTGCCAGCAGAGAGGAAGGTTCCTACAATGAGCAGTTCTTC. This gives the protein CASREEGSYNEQFF. Complete variable domain (other parts from reference TRBV7-6 and TRBJ2-1): GAGVSQSPRYKVTKRGQDVALRCDPISGHVSLYWYRQALGQGPEFLTYFNYEAQQDKSGLPNDRFSAERPEGSISTLTIQRTEQRDSAMYRCASREEGSYNEQFFGPGTRLTVL.

The chain combines TRBV14 with TRBJ2-1; D gene ambiguous. The germline V and J ends were trimmed by 4 bases and 0 bases, with 10 bases remaining between them. CDR3 length equals 15 residues. Germline assignment: CDR1 SGHDN and CDR2 FVKESK. The CDR3 spells CASSPFRSSYNEQFF. CDR3 sequence (DNA): TGTGCCAGCAGCCCGTTTAGGAGCTCCTACAATGAGCAGTTCTTC.

The CDR3: CASSQDRAILNTEAFF. CDR3 DNA: TGTGCCAGCAGCCAGGACAGGGCTATATTGAACACTGAAGCTTTCTTT. V is TRBV7-2 and J is TRBJ1-1; 8 bases match TRBD1. Germline-derived CDR1 and CDR2 are SGHTA and FQGNSA. V lost 5 bases, J lost 0 bases, and 8 bases stayed unmatched. The CDR3 contains 16 residues.

This chain joins TRBV5-1 and TRBJ1-6, with a weak D call TRBD1 (5 bases). This CDR3 is built from 14 residues. V dropped 2 bases and J dropped 5 bases, with 8 bases sitting between them. Germline CDR1 is SGHRS and CDR2 is YFSETQ. The CDR3 loop reads CASSLQADNSPLHF. The CDR3 DNA reads as TGCGCCAGCAGCTTACAGGCCGATAATTCACCCCTCCACTTT. Together with reference TRBV5-1 and TRBJ1-6, the CDR3 gives the full variable domain: KAGVTQTPRYLIKTRGQQVTLSCSPISGHRSVSWYQQTPGQGLQFLFEYFSETQRNKGNFPGRFSGRQFSNSRSEMNVSTLELGDSALYLCASSLQADNSPLHFGNGTRLTVT.

The chain recombines TRBV5-1 with TRBJ1-3, with D possibly being TRBD1 (5 bases). The germline V gene has CDR1 SGHRS and CDR2 YFSETQ. V lost 0 bases, J lost 4 bases, and 14 bases lay in between. CDR3 size: 16 residues. The chain's CDR3 is CASSLVPGSSGNTIYF. The CDR3 DNA reads as TGCGCCAGCAGCTTGGTTCCAGGGTCGTCCGGAAACACCATATATTTT.

The V call is TRBV19, the J call TRBJ2-5; the match to TRBD1 covers 7 bases. V lost 3 bases to trimming and J lost 2 bases; unmatched junction nucleotides: 3. From germline, CDR1 is LNHDA and CDR2 SQIVND (reference sequence). The length of the CDR3 is 14 residues. This CDR3 is CASSIWDRQETQYF. The CDR3 DNA is TGTGCCAGTAGTATCTGGGACAGACAAGAGACCCAGTACTTC.